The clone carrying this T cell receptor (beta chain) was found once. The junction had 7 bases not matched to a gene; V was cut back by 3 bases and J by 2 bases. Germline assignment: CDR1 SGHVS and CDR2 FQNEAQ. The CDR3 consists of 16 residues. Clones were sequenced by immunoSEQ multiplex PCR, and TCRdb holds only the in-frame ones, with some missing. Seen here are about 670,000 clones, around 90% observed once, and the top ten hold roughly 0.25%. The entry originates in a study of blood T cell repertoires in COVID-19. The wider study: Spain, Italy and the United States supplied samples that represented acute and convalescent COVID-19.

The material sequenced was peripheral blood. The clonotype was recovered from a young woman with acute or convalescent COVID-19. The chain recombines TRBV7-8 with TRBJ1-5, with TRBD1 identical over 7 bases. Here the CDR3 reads CASSLEGARRNQPQHF. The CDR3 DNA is TGTGCCAGCAGCTTGGAGGGGGCGCGACGCAATCAGCCCCAGCATTTT. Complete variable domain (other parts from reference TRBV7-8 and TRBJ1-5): GAGVSQSPRYKVAKRGQDVALRCDPISGHVSLFWYQQALGQGPEFLTYFQNEAQLDKSGLPSDRFFAERPEGSVSTLKIQRTQQEDSAVYLCASSLEGARRNQPQHFGDGTRLSIL.